This TCR beta chain was identified in a study of T cell repertoires in cytomegalovirus infection. Study-wide background: Matching HLA type, along with CMV infection, was indicated by public TCR beta signatures. Overall study results and limits: What dominated the ex vivo response were HLA-C-restricted CMV-specific TCR beta clonotypes. Totalled public TCR beta family frequency picked out people who carried CMV plus the relevant HLA.

TCRdb used MiXCR to reprocess the reads, holding one entry per CDR3 protein. The sample lists some 150,000 distinct CDR3 sequences, around 24% occurring once. On this clonotype: Antigen unknown.

Trimming at V came to 2 bases and at J to 3 bases, leaving 14 bases not matched to a gene. Germline loops: CDR1 SEHNR, CDR2 FQNEAQ (reference sequence). CDR3 length: 18 residues. This receptor was taken from a human donor in good health (CMV status not recorded). Some clones in this sample may be carry-over from other donors' samples. The chain uses TRBV7-9 and TRBJ2-3; 7 bases agree with TRBD2. Sequenced input: PBMCs. For the CDR3, the DNA is TGTGCCAGCAGCTTACCCCCTAGGACTAGTTCGGTGACAGATACGCAGTATTTT. Protein: CASSLPPRTSSVTDTQYF.